This TCR beta chain was obtained from a study of low-dose radiotherapy and immunotherapy resistance in tumors. Study summary: The fractionation for Cohort 1 was 0.5 Gy per fraction every 2 weeks, totaling 6.5 Gy. Daily intake of oral aspirin 300 mg by patients lasted four cycles and began on cycle 1 day 1. TRAV- and TRBV-specific primers, spanning alpha and beta chains, primed first-strand cDNA.

Using a constant-region primer together with a V-primer adapter, TCRs were subjected to around 20 PCR cycles of amplification. TCRdb re-called the reads through MiXCR, storing one row per CDR3 protein. The sample holds roughly 50,000 distinct CDR3 sequences, roughly a third seen once. The time point denotes: after trial treatment. The sample's treatment: LDRT plus nivolumab, ipilimumab, low-dose cyclophosphamide and aspirin (RACIN trial). All of the donors were given nivolumab, ipilimumab, aspirin, low-dose cyclophosphamide and low-dose radiotherapy as part of RACIN, a single-arm trial. In its sample, this clonotype was seen many times. A junction end diverges from the germline sequence, so it may reflect a read error. Specimen: PBMCs, collected after low-dose radiotherapy plus immunotherapy. This clonotype originated in a male donor with rectosigmoid adenocarcinoma.

Here the CDR3 DNA reads TGTGCCAGCAGCTTATCGCCGGGGGACAGGAGGGATTTT. Its translation: CASSLSPGDRRDF. This chain uses TRBV7-2 with TRBJ1-5; TRBD1 aligns across 8 bases. This CDR3 region has 13 residues. CDR1 SGHTA and CDR2 FQGNSA come from the germline V gene.